The 15 T cell receptor beta chains below all came from one sample that was sequenced in a study of T cells after somatic rescue of genetic block. Generated by immunoSEQ multiplex PCR, the TCRdb table keeps only in-frame clones and is missing some. The sample has around 70,000 clones, 92% seen once; the top ten hold around 3%. Material for sequencing was peripheral blood mononuclear cells (PBMCs). These TCRs come from a man aged 35 to 55.

The V call is TRBV7-6, the J call TRBJ1-6; D ambiguous. The CDR3 spans 14 residues. The V end was cut by 5 bases, the J end by 6 bases, with 11 bases between. The germline V gene encodes CDR1 SGHVS and CDR2 FNYEAQ. CDR3 coding DNA: TGTGCCAGCAGCCGAGATCGCGGTAATTCACCCCTCCACTTT. This codes for CASSRDRGNSPLHF.

The chain employs TRBV19 and TRBJ1-4; D is perhaps TRBD1 (6 bases). The CDR3 sequence is 15 residues long. Trimming pared 4 bases from V and 4 bases from J, leaving 13 bases between. Germline CDR1 reads LNHDA; CDR2 reads SQIVND (reference sequence). CDR3 region: CASSTLARGNEKLFF. CDR3 nucleotide sequence: TGTGCCAGTAGTACCCTGGCCAGGGGTAATGAAAAACTGTTTTTT. Together with reference TRBV19 and TRBJ1-4, the CDR3 gives the full variable domain: DGGITQSPKYLFRKEGQNVTLSCEQNLNHDAMYWYRQDPGQGLRLIYYSQIVNDFQKGDIAEGYSVSREKKESFPLTVTSAQKNPTAFYLCASSTLARGNEKLFFGSGTQLSVL.

CDR3 sequence reads: CASSPTGSYNEQFF. The DNA for the CDR3 is TGCGCCAGCAGCCCGACGGGGTCCTACAATGAGCAGTTCTTC. The chain is built from TRBV5-1 and TRBJ2-1; D perhaps matches TRBD2 (5 bases). Germline V gene sequence: CDR1 SGHRS, CDR2 YFSETQ. The CDR3 is made up of 14 amino acids. V dropped 4 bases and J dropped 1 base, with 9 bases sitting between them.

This rearrangement joins TRBV18 to TRBJ2-3; 14 nucleotides line up with TRBD2. Germline V gene lookup returns CDR1 KGHSH and CDR2 LQKENI. V shed 2 bases, J shed 0 bases, and the junction held 7 bases outside the gene matches. The CDR3 has 19 residues. DNA for the CDR3: TGTGCCAGCTCACCAACCGGGACTAGCGGGGGAACTAGCACAGATACGCAGTATTTT. It translates to CASSPTGTSGGTSTDTQYF.

The chain recombines TRBV6-1 with TRBJ1-5; maybe TRBD1 (5 bases). The CDR3 consists of 15 residues. Germline loops: CDR1 MNHNS, CDR2 SASEGT. V dropped 7 bases and J dropped 0 bases, with 13 bases sitting between them. CDR3 DNA: TGTGCCAGCACTCTGACGGGGGTTAGCAATCAGCCCCAGCATTTT. Translating it yields CASTLTGVSNQPQHF.

The J gene is TRBJ2-3, the V gene TRBV5-4; maybe TRBD2 (7 bases). Germline loops: CDR1 SGHNT, CDR2 YYREEE (reference sequence). V was trimmed by 3 bases and J by 5 bases, leaving 16 bases between them. The CDR3 contains 15 residues. The CDR3 DNA reads as TGTGCCAGCAGCTCCAAGAGGGGGGGAGTAGATACGCAGTATTTT. It encodes CASSSKRGGVDTQYF.

The rearrangement joins TRBV10-1 to TRBJ1-6; no definite D call. The germline V and J ends were trimmed by 2 bases and 7 bases, with 9 bases remaining between them. The CDR3 consists of 14 residues. Germline CDR1 reads WNHNN; CDR2 reads SYGVQD (reference sequence). CDR3 nucleotides: TGCGCCAGCAGTGAGGACCCATTCAATTCACCCCTCCACTTT. Protein sequence: CASSEDPFNSPLHF.

This chain joins TRBV6-1 and TRBJ2-3, with D perhaps matching TRBD1 (5 bases). The ends were cut back, 0 bases at V and 0 bases at J, with 7 bases in the middle. CDR1 and CDR2 (germline): MNHNS, SASEGT. The length of the CDR3 is 15 residues. The CDR3 loop is CASSEATVSTDTQYF. CDR3 nucleotides: TGTGCCAGCAGTGAAGCGACAGTTAGCACAGATACGCAGTATTTT.

The chain links TRBV7-9 to TRBJ2-5; 7 bases agree with TRBD1. Germline-derived CDR1 and CDR2 are SEHNR and FQNEAQ (reference sequence). The CDR3 length is 14 residues. V trimming: 5 bases; J trimming: 5 bases; junction bases outside the gene matches: 8. CDR3 DNA: TGTGCCAGCAGCGTCGGACAGGTCGGGGAGACCCAGTACTTC. This translates into CASSVGQVGETQYF.

The chain uses TRBV5-1 and TRBJ1-4; D is unclear. Per germline, CDR1 SGHRS and CDR2 YFSETQ. The CDR3 runs 15 residues. Trimming cost V 4 bases and J 12 bases, with 22 bases left between them. The CDR3, as DNA: TGCGCCAGCAGCCGCCTGGGCAACCCCGAGAAGGAACTGTTTTTT. Protein sequence: CASSRLGNPEKELFF.

The chain links TRBV19 to TRBJ2-3; possibly TRBD2 for D (5 bases). Germline values: CDR1 LNHDA, CDR2 SQIVND (reference sequence). The CDR3 has 15 residues. Trimming removed 6 bases from V and 2 bases from J, with 15 bases in between. For the CDR3, the DNA is TGTGCCAGTAGCGACGGGCTAGCCAACACAGATACGCAGTATTTT. The encoded protein is CASSDGLANTDTQYF.

This chain uses TRBV11-2 with TRBJ2-5; tentative D call: TRBD2 (7 bases). CDR1 is SGHAT, CDR2 FQNNGV, per germline. V was clipped by 3 bases and J by 9 bases, with 11 bases between them. The CDR3 covers 12 residues. The CDR3 bases are TGTGCCAGCAGCTTGGGGGGGCGGGCCCAGTACTTC. It specifies CASSLGGRAQYF.

V usage is TRBV6-5 and J usage is TRBJ1-1; D not certain. The CDR3 has 13 residues. CDR1 and CDR2 (germline): MNHEY, SVGAGI. V was shortened by 6 bases and J by 4 bases, with 12 bases between the two germline ends. The CDR3 sequence: CASRIGEGTEAFF. As DNA, the CDR3 is TGTGCCAGCAGAATTGGGGAGGGCACTGAAGCTTTCTTT.

The genes are TRBV4-3 and TRBJ1-2; D is uncertain. Germline CDR1 is LGHNA and CDR2 is YSLEER. The CDR3 totals 13 residues. V shed 3 bases and J shed 2 bases, with 7 bases lying between them. The CDR3 here is CASSHLTNYGYTF. CDR3 nucleotides: TGCGCCAGCAGCCACTTAACAAACTATGGCTACACCTTC.

The chain carries TRBV30 and TRBJ2-7; no clear D. The CDR3 consists of 13 residues. From germline, CDR1 is GTSNPN and CDR2 SVGIG (reference sequence). V lost 3 bases and J 4 bases, leaving 13 bases between the germline ends. CDR3 amino acids: CAWRVRSGYEQYF. In DNA, the CDR3 is TGTGCCTGGAGGGTTCGAAGTGGGTACGAGCAGTACTTC.